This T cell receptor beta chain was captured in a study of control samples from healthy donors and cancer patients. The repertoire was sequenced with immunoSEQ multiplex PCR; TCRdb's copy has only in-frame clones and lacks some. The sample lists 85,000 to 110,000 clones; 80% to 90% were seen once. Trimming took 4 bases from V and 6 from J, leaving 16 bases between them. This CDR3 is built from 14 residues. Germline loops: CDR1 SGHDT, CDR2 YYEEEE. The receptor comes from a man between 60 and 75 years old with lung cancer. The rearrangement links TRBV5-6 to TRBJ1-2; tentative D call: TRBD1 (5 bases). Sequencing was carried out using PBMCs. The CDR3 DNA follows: TGTGCCAGCAGCCTGGGAACAGGATGGGATGGCTACACCTTC. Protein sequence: CASSLGTGWDGYTF.